The rows below give T cell receptor beta chains drawn from one sample of a study of radiation and T cells in renal cell carcinoma. Here immunoSEQ multiplex PCR was the method, and the copy in TCRdb shows in-frame clones only, minus some. This table holds around 78,000 clones, roughly nine tenths found once. Sample: blood, taken from a patient whose treatment included radiotherapy and nephrectomy. These receptor sequences come from a woman aged 70-85 years with renal cell carcinoma. The CDR3 runs from the conserved cysteine through the conserved F or W. The D gene is left open where the match is weak. Some rows mark clone size as missing; the rest say once, few, many or name a class of expanded clone.

TRBJ1-2,.,.,TRBV28,CASSLELINYGYTF,TGTGCCAGCAGTTTGGAACTGATTAACTATGGCTACACCTTC
TRBJ2-2,.,.,TRBV10-3,CASSSMEVIGELFF,TGTGCCAGCTCCTCCATGGAGGTCATCGGGGAGCTGTTTTTT
TRBJ2-3,TRBD1,.,TRBV28,CASLGSGGQGVTDTQYF,TGTGCCAGCCTAGGTTCGGGGGGACAGGGCGTCACAGATACGCAGTATTTT
TRBJ2-5,TRBD1,.,TRBV6-5,CASISGTGTQYF,TGTGCCAGCATCTCCGGGACAGGGACCCAGTACTTC
TRBJ2-7,TRBD2,.,TRBV27,CASSSRLARDEQYF,TGTGCCAGCAGTTCACGACTAGCGAGGGACGAGCAGTACTTC
TRBJ1-4,TRBD1,.,TRBV27,CASSLLGPGQGTTNEKLFF,TGTGCCAGCAGTTTATTGGGACCGGGACAGGGAACAACTAATGAAAAACTGTTTTTT
TRBJ1-5,.,.,TRBV28,CASSLWALPGNQPQHF,TGTGCCAGCAGTCTATGGGCCCTTCCGGGCAATCAGCCCCAGCATTTT
TRBJ1-1,.,.,TRBV9,CASGRDIMNTEAFF,TGTGCCAGCGGCCGGGACATTATGAACACTGAAGCTTTCTTT
TRBJ2-4,.,once,TRBV13,CASSLVQGAKNIQYF,TGTGCCAGCAGCTTAGTGCAGGGCGCCAAAAACATTCAGTACTTC
TRBJ2-5,TRBD2,.,TRBV11-2,CASNQAGTQETQYF,TGTGCCAGCAACCAAGCGGGGACCCAAGAGACCCAGTACTTC
TRBJ1-2,TRBD1,.,TRBV6-5,CASSEGAIYGYTF,TGTGCCAGCAGTGAGGGGGCTATCTATGGCTACACCTTC
TRBJ1-3,.,.,TRBV19,CASTTDSPGNTIYF,TGTGCCAGTACCACCGACTCGCCCGGAAACACCATATATTTT
TRBJ1-4,.,.,TRBV30,CAWSGQRTRRGNEKLFF,TGTGCCTGGAGTGGACAGCGCACCCGGCGGGGTAATGAAAAACTGTTTTTT
TRBJ2-3,TRBD2,.,TRBV29-1,CSVHGLAGAITDTQYF,TGCAGCGTTCACGGACTAGCGGGGGCCATCACAGATACGCAGTATTTT
TRBJ1-2,TRBD1,.,TRBV5-1,CASSSGTGGMNYGYTF,TGCGCCAGCAGTTCCGGGACAGGGGGTATGAACTATGGCTACACCTTC
TRBJ2-5,TRBD1,.,TRBV28,CASSPRGAGGSETQYF,TGTGCCAGCAGTCCTCGAGGAGCAGGGGGCAGCGAGACCCAGTACTTC
TRBJ1-6,.,.,TRBV28,CASRVRDRNSPLHF,TGTGCCAGCAGGGTCAGGGATCGCAATTCACCCCTCCACTTT
TRBJ2-5,.,.,TRBV6-1,CASSEDYRLFETQYF,TGTGCCAGCAGTGAAGACTACCGGTTGTTTGAGACCCAGTACTTC
TRBJ1-2,.,.,TRBV9,CASSGRGAPNYGYTF,TGTGCCAGCAGCGGCCGGGGGGCTCCTAACTATGGCTACACCTTC
TRBJ1-5,.,.,TRBV6-1,CASFLGVTNQPQHF,TGTGCCAGCTTCCTTGGAGTGACCAATCAGCCCCAGCATTTT
TRBJ1-3,TRBD1,.,TRBV19,CASNRDRSSGNTIYF,TGTGCCAGCAACCGGGACAGATCCTCTGGAAACACCATATATTTT
TRBJ1-3,.,.,TRBV7-2,CASSLHRVHSGNTIYF,TGTGCCAGCAGCTTACACAGGGTACACTCTGGAAACACCATATATTTT
TRBJ1-1,.,.,TRBV9,CASAGGLNTEAFF,TGTGCCAGCGCTGGCGGATTGAACACTGAAGCTTTCTTT
TRBJ2-3,TRBD2,.,TRBV7-2,CASSASGGAGTDTQYF,TGTGCCAGCAGCGCTAGCGGGGGGGCCGGCACAGATACGCAGTATTTT
TRBJ2-5,TRBD2,.,TRBV6-5,CASSLRGGQETQYF,TGTGCCAGCAGCCTCCGGGGGGGCCAAGAGACCCAGTACTTC
TRBJ1-1,TRBD1,.,TRBV28,CASSSDRESTEAFF,TGTGCCAGCAGTTCTGACAGGGAGAGCACTGAAGCTTTCTTT
TRBJ1-6,TRBD1,.,TRBV5-1,CASSRTGASSYNSPLHF,TGCGCCAGCAGCCGGACAGGCGCTAGCTCCTATAATTCACCCCTCCACTTT
TRBJ1-1,.,.,TRBV9,CASSVGGLGTEAFF,TGTGCCAGCAGCGTAGGAGGGTTGGGCACTGAAGCTTTCTTT
TRBJ2-7,TRBD1,few,TRBV27,CASSLGQGRESEQYF,TGTGCCAGCAGTTTGGGACAGGGGCGGGAGTCCGAGCAGTACTTC
TRBJ2-3,.,.,TRBV14,CASSQALPDTQYF,TGTGCCAGCAGCCAGGCCCTACCAGATACGCAGTATTTT
TRBJ2-2,TRBD2,.,TRBV7-3,CASSFQRGPTGELFF,TGTGCCAGCAGCTTCCAGCGGGGGCCCACCGGGGAGCTGTTTTTT
TRBJ2-1,TRBD2,.,TRBV7-8,CASSYVPAGGLNEQFF,TGTGCCAGCAGCTATGTACCCGCGGGGGGGTTAAATGAGCAGTTCTTC
TRBJ1-1,.,.,TRBV7-9,CASSFTQNTEAFF,TGTGCCAGCAGCTTTACACAGAACACTGAAGCTTTCTTT
TRBJ2-7,TRBD2,.,TRBV28,CASRGGGPSEQYF,TGTGCCAGCAGGGGCGGGGGGCCGAGCGAGCAGTACTTC
TRBJ1-2,.,once,TRBV28,CAAGNGYGYTF,TGTGCAGCCGGGAATGGCTATGGCTACACCTTC
TRBJ2-5,.,.,TRBV29-1,CSVNSLETQYF,TGCAGCGTCAACAGCCTAGAGACCCAGTACTTC
TRBJ2-1,.,.,TRBV30,CAWRGRGSSYNEQFF,TGTGCCTGGAGGGGGAGGGGGAGCTCCTACAATGAGCAGTTCTTC
TRBJ1-5,.,.,TRBV19,CASSIDPAGSEQPQHF,TGTGCCAGTAGTATAGATCCCGCAGGGAGTGAGCAGCCCCAGCATTTT
TRBJ2-5,TRBD2,.,TRBV28,CASSLKWRGGAQETQYF,TGTGCCAGCAGTTTAAAATGGCGCGGGGGGGCTCAAGAGACCCAGTACTTC
TRBJ2-1,.,.,TRBV4-2,CASSPTQARGYNEQFF,TGTGCCAGCAGCCCAACTCAGGCTCGCGGTTACAATGAGCAGTTCTTC
TRBJ2-6,TRBD2,few,TRBV7-6,CASSLAPSGPSRGANVLTF,TGTGCCAGCAGCTTAGCGCCTAGCGGGCCTAGTAGGGGGGCCAACGTCCTGACTTTC
TRBJ1-3,TRBD1,.,TRBV13,CASSRPGTGFGNTIYF,TGTGCCAGCAGCCGTCCCGGGACAGGGTTCGGAAACACCATATATTTT
TRBJ2-1,TRBD2,.,TRBV7-9,CASSFAGTRINEQFF,TGTGCCAGCAGCTTCGCCGGGACTAGGATCAATGAGCAGTTCTTC
TRBJ1-1,.,once,TRBV4-1,CASSPLIIGSNEAFF,TGCGCCAGCAGCCCACTGATCATTGGGAGCAATGAAGCTTTCTTT
TRBJ2-7,TRBD1,.,TRBV2,CASSDGTGGSYEQYF,TGTGCCAGCAGTGATGGGACAGGGGGCTCCTACGAGCAGTACTTC
TRBJ1-3,.,.,TRBV5-6,CASSLRALRGPTIYF,TGTGCCAGCAGCCTCCGTGCTTTGCGGGGGCCCACCATATATTTT
TRBJ2-1,TRBD2,.,TRBV7-2,CASSLGGTSLGLNEQFF,TGTGCCAGCAGCTTAGGCGGGACTAGCCTAGGACTCAATGAGCAGTTCTTC